Each of the 17 T cell receptor beta chains below was sequenced from the same sample in a study of T cell clonality in common variable immunodeficiency. Assay: immunoSEQ multiplex PCR; the TCRdb copy retains only in-frame clones and omits some. The specimen has around 47,000 clones, none found just once. Sequenced sample: peripheral blood mononuclear cells. These receptor sequences come from a person aged 18 to 70 in good health.

This clone was recorded at least ten times. The read ends 3 residues shy of where the CDR3 ends; the end is completed using the germline J gene. V is TRBV13 and J is TRBJ1-6; no definite D call. This CDR3 region has 13 residues. The V end was cut by 7 bases, the J end by 9 bases, with 13 bases between. Germline V gene data show CDR1 as PRHDT and CDR2 as FYEKMQ (reference sequence). Partial CDR3 DNA: TGTGCCAGCATGCCAGGTCGTATTTCACCC. The encoded protein is CASMPGRISP. The complete CDR3 protein is CASMPGRISPLHF.

This clone has at least ten counts. Read coverage stops 3 residues before the CDR3 terminus; the germline J gene supplies the remainder. The genes are TRBV5-1 and TRBJ1-1, with TRBD1 matching over 7 bases. Losses at the gene ends were 4 bases for V and 0 bases for J; bases not matched to a gene: 3. CDR1 is SGHRS, CDR2 YFSETQ, per germline. CDR3 length equals 14 residues. The CDR3 spells CASSAGQMNTEAFF. The DNA read from the CDR3 is TGCGCCAGCAGCGCGGGACAGATGAACACTGAA.

This clone showed up many times. Partial CDR3 DNA: TGCGCCAGCAGCTTGGATCGACAGGGCGCGATAATCCAGGGCACCGGGGAG. Translated: CASSLDRQGAIIQGTGE. The full CDR3 protein reads CASSLDRQGAIIQGTGELFF. The rearrangement joins TRBV5-1 to TRBJ2-2; 7 nucleotides line up with TRBD1. The CDR3 end lies 3 residues beyond the end of the read and is filled in from the germline J gene. The length of the CDR3 is 20 residues. CDR1 is SGHRS, CDR2 YFSETQ, per germline. Losses at the gene ends were 0 bases for V and 4 bases for J; bases not matched to a gene: 18.

This clone was detected many times. The read finishes 3 residues shy of the CDR3 end, and the germline J gene is used to complete it. V usage is TRBV5-4 and J usage is TRBJ2-2; 8 bases align to TRBD2. The germline gives CDR1 SGHNT, CDR2 YYREEE (reference sequence). The CDR3 length is 16 residues. The V segment lost 2 bases and the J segment 1 base; nucleotides outside the gene matches: 4. CDR3 DNA (partial): TGTGCCAGCAGCTTAGAACTAGCGGAGAACACCGGGGAG. Amino acid sequence: CASSLELAENTGE. The complete CDR3 reads CASSLELAENTGELFF. Full variable domain (remainder filled in from reference TRBV5-4 and TRBJ2-2): ETGVTQSPTHLIKTRGQQVTLRCSSQSGHNTVSWYQQALGQGPQFIFQYYREEENGRGNFPPRFSGLQFPNYSSELNVNALELDDSALYLCASSLELAENTGELFFGEGSRLTVL.

This clone was recorded many times. The sequenced fragment ends 3 residues before the CDR3 boundary, so the rest is inferred from the germline J gene. This chain connects TRBV7-8 to TRBJ2-7, with D perhaps matching TRBD1 (5 bases). The length of the CDR3 is 15 residues. Germline CDR1 reads SGHVS; CDR2 reads FQNEAQ. V lost 1 base and J lost 3, with 13 bases in between. CDR3 loop: CASSLGGDRGYEQYF. The CDR3 DNA, read in part, is TGTGCCAGCAGCTTAGGTGGGGATAGGGGCTACGAG.

This clone was picked up many times. With the read ending 3 residues before the CDR3 end, the germline J gene is used to fill in that end. This chain connects TRBV6-2 or TRBV6-3 to TRBJ1-1, with D possibly being TRBD1 (6 bases). This CDR3 region has 16 residues. V was clipped by 5 bases and J by 5 bases, with 21 bases between them. Germline assignment: CDR1 MNHEY and CDR2 SVGEGT. Incomplete CDR3 DNA: TGTGCCAGCAGTACTTGGGGAGGGGGGGGCGAGACTGAA. As protein: CASSTWGGGGETE. Given in full, the CDR3 is CASSTWGGGGETEAFF.

This clone showed up many times. Read data end 3 residues before the CDR3 end; the end is taken from the germline J gene. J is TRBJ2-1 and V is TRBV20-1, with TRBD1 as a possible D gene (6 bases). CDR1 is DFQATT and CDR2 is SNEGSKA in the germline V gene (reference sequence). V was pared by 5 bases and J by 1 base, with 21 bases between. The CDR3 contains 17 residues. The CDR3 sequence: CSADVNPGTRSYNEQFF. The CDR3 DNA, read in part, is TGCAGTGCTGACGTAAACCCCGGGACAAGATCCTACAATGAG.

This clone occurred many times. Read data end 3 residues before the CDR3 end; the end is taken from the germline J gene. V is TRBV29-1 and J is TRBJ2-3; 7 positions match TRBD1. V dropped 8 bases and J dropped 5; count of bases not matched to a gene: 7. This CDR3 spans 12 amino acids. From germline, CDR1 is SQVTM and CDR2 ANQGSEA. CDR3 DNA, as far as it was read: TGCAGCATCGGACAGGTTGTAGATACG. Translation: CSIGQVVDT. The full CDR3 protein is CSIGQVVDTQYF.

The table lists this clone with many counts. Read coverage stops 3 residues before the CDR3 terminus; the germline J gene supplies the remainder. The chain is built from TRBV4-1 and TRBJ2-1; 8 bases align to TRBD2. The germline CDR1 and CDR2 sequences are MGHRA and YSYEKL. V gave up 2 bases and J gave up 2 bases; unmatched junction bases: 8. The CDR3 runs 17 residues. The CDR3 sequence: CASSQYVTSGTYNEQFF. The covered CDR3 bases are TGCGCCAGCAGCCAATATGTAACTAGCGGTACCTACAATGAG.

This clone was counted ten times or more. The read ends 3 residues early relative to the CDR3; the germline J gene fills the gap. The chain couples TRBV7-2 to TRBJ1-2, with D uncertain. The CDR3 consists of 14 residues. V shed 3 bases and J shed 7 bases, with 15 bases lying between them. CDR1 and CDR2 (germline): SGHTA, FQGNSA. Incomplete CDR3 DNA: TGTGCCAGCAGCTTGTCAGGCACACAAGGTGGC. Residues: CASSLSGTQGG. The CDR3 as a whole reads CASSLSGTQGGYTF.

This clone was counted a few times. The CDR3 extends 3 residues past the end of the read, so its final part is completed from the germline J gene. The rearrangement joins TRBV11-1 to TRBJ1-1; 7 bases align to TRBD1. The CDR3 sequence is 15 residues long. The V gene's germline CDR1 is SGHAT and CDR2 FQDESV (reference sequence). Incomplete CDR3 DNA: TGTGCCAGCAGCTTAGGCAAATCAGGGGGGACAGAA. It encodes CASSLGKSGGTE. The CDR3 as a whole reads CASSLGKSGGTEAFF.

This clone has ten or more counts. Read sequence stops 3 residues before the CDR3 end, and the germline J gene provides the missing end. The rearrangement uses TRBV19 and TRBJ2-3; 10 bases match TRBD1. The CDR3 has 17 amino acids. V gave up 1 base and J gave up 1 base; unmatched junction bases: 5. Germline CDR1 LNHDA, CDR2 SQIVND (reference sequence). This CDR3 is CASSIADRGLGTDTQYF. The DNA read from the CDR3 is TGTGCCAGTAGTATAGCAGACAGGGGGCTGGGCACAGATACG.

This clone was counted at least ten times. The read gets to within 3 residues of the CDR3 end, and the germline J gene fills in the rest. The chain recombines TRBV6-1 with TRBJ2-3; D possibly corresponds to TRBD2 (5 bases). The CDR3 loop spans 15 amino acids. Germline V gene lookup returns CDR1 MNHNS and CDR2 SASEGT. V gave up 2 bases and J gave up 3 bases, with 12 bases separating them. CDR3 DNA (partial): TGTGCCAGCAGTGAACGGAGCGGACGGACAGATACG. Protein product: CASSERSGRTDT. The CDR3 reads in full as CASSERSGRTDTQYF.

There are many counts of this clone. This CDR3 reads CASSSGREYEQYF. The CDR3 DNA, read in part, is TGTGCCAGTAGTTCCGGGCGGGAGTACGAG. The chain carries TRBV19 and TRBJ2-7, with 7 bases matching TRBD2. The read stops 3 residues short of the end of the CDR3; the missing end is completed from the germline J gene. V dropped 5 bases and J dropped 4; count of bases not matched to a gene: 5. CDR1 LNHDA and CDR2 SQIVND come from the germline V gene (reference sequence). The CDR3 is 13 amino acids. Full variable domain (remainder filled in from reference TRBV19 and TRBJ2-7): DGGITQSPKYLFRKEGQNVTLSCEQNLNHDAMYWYRQDPGQGLRLIYYSQIVNDFQKGDIAEGYSVSREKKESFPLTVTSAQKNPTAFYLCASSSGREYEQYFGPGTRLTVT.

In its sample, this clone was seen many times. The read finishes 3 residues shy of the CDR3 end, and the germline J gene is used to complete it. V is TRBV13 and J is TRBJ1-6, with D perhaps TRBD1 (5 bases). CDR3 length: 15 amino acids. The V end lost 5 bases, the J end lost 8 bases, and 16 bases lay between the germline ends. The germline gives CDR1 PRHDT, CDR2 FYEKMQ (reference sequence). The sequenced part of the CDR3 DNA is TGTGCCAGCAGCAACAGGACGTCCGGGTATTCACCC. Amino acids: CASSNRTSGYSP. The entire CDR3 reads CASSNRTSGYSPLHF.

This clone was seen many times. The observed sequence ends 3 residues before the CDR3 terminus, with the missing tail filled in from the germline J gene. This sequence joins TRBV20-1 and TRBJ2-3; 10 nucleotides line up with TRBD2. The V gene end was trimmed by 6 bases and the J gene end by 2 bases; junction bases not matched to a gene: 17. There are 18 residues in the CDR3. CDR1 DFQATT and CDR2 SNEGSKA come from the germline V gene (reference sequence). CDR3 amino acids: CSAVNRVAGGGSTDTQYF. Incomplete CDR3 DNA: TGCAGTGCAGTGAACAGGGTAGCGGGGGGCGGATCCACAGATACG.

This clone appeared many times. The CDR3 is cut off 3 residues early in the read; its end comes from the germline J gene. The chain carries TRBV28 and TRBJ1-4; 7 bases align to TRBD1. The germline V gene encodes CDR1 MDHEN and CDR2 SYDVKM. The CDR3 totals 14 residues. The trim removed 7 bases at V and 4 bases at J, leaving 6 bases unmatched. The CDR3 is CASNLDRFNEKLFF. Incomplete CDR3 DNA: TGTGCCAGCAACCTGGACAGGTTTAATGAAAAA.